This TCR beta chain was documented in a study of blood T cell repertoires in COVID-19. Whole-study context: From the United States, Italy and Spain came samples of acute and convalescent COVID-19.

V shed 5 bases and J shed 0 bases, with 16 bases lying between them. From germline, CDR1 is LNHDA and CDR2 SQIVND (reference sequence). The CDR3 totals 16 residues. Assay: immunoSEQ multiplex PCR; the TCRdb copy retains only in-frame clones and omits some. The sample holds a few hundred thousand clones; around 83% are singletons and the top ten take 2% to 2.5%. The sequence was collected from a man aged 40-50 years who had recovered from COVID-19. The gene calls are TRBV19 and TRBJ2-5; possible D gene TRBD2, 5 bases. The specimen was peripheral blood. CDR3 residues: CASSPWRSVYQETQYF. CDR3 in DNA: TGTGCCAGTAGTCCCTGGAGGTCAGTGTACCAAGAGACCCAGTACTTC.